The clone carrying this T cell receptor beta chain occurred many times. Combining iRepertoire HTBI primers with Arm-PCR of CDR3 regions, the authors built TCR beta libraries. A single record per CDR3 protein comes from TCRdb applying MiXCR to the multiplex PCR reads. The table includes about 380,000 distinct CDR3 sequences, 15% to 18% detected once. This specimen comes from a study of regulatory T cells in long-lasting Graves disease. Time point of the sample: newly diagnosed GD, antithyroid drugs for less than 3 months. RNA from PBMCs was the source of the TCR library. The input for sequencing was peripheral blood mononuclear cells (PBMCs), taken at new diagnosis, from a patient treated with antithyroid drugs. The receptor comes from a female donor with Graves disease.

The CDR3: CASTPQSGTFNYGYTF. Here the CDR3 DNA reads TGTGCCAGCACCCCCCAGTCCGGGACTTTCAACTATGGCTACACCTTC. The chain has TRBV11-2 and TRBJ1-2; a possible D gene is TRBD1 (5 bases). This CDR3 contains 16 residues. The ends were cut back, 7 bases at V and 2 bases at J, with 20 bases in the middle. Germline V lookup: CDR1 SGHAT, CDR2 FQNNGV.